A selection of T cell receptor beta chains follows, all from one sample in a study of human T cells and chemical hapten exposure. One entry per CDR3 protein, called by TCRdb with MiXCR from the RACE reads. The sample lists about 69,000 distinct CDR3 sequences, around a tenth occurring once. The starting material was whole blood, obtained in connection with sensitization to the hapten diphenylcyclopropenone (DPC). Receptors were obtained from a woman aged 50 to 60 with alopecia areata. Some clones in this sample may be carry-over from other donors' samples. Each CDR3 is given with its conserved first and last residue. D genes are given only for firm matches. Clone size is stated in some rows and not others, as once, few, many or a class when expanded.

V,J,size,D,DNA,CDR3
TRBV11-2,TRBJ2-7,many,-,TGTGCCAGCAGCTTAGATCTTCGCCAGGCTTCCTACGAGCAGTACTTC,CASSLDLRQASYEQYF
TRBV5-6,TRBJ1-5,many,-,TGTGCCAGCAGCTTGGCCAGTCGGGCAAATCAGCCCCAGCATTTT,CASSLASRANQPQHF
TRBV10-3,TRBJ2-1,-,-,TGTGCCATAGCGGAATCCTACAATGAGCAGTTCTTC,CAIAESYNEQFF
TRBV21-1,TRBJ2-5,many,-,TGTGCCAGCCTCCCCGGGACTCAAGAGACCCAGTACTTC,CASLPGTQETQYF
TRBV6-1,TRBJ1-6,few,TRBD1,TGTGCCAGCAGGTTTTCTTGGGACAGCTTCACTTCACCCCTCCACTTT,CASRFSWDSFTSPLHF
TRBV7-2,TRBJ1-4,-,-,TGTGCCAGCAGCTTGGTTGGTTTTAATGAAAAACTGTTTTTT,CASSLVGFNEKLFF
TRBV20-1,TRBJ1-6,many,-,TGCAGTGCTTCGTTGGGCGGTAATTCACCCCTCCACTTT,CSASLGGNSPLHF
TRBV3-1,TRBJ2-6,few,-,TGTGCCAGCAGCCGACAATCAGGGGCTGGGGCCAACGTCCTGACTTTC,CASSRQSGAGANVLTF
TRBV3-1,TRBJ2-1,many,-,TGTGCCAGCAGCCAAGCTCTAGTTTTTGGTGAGCAGTTCTTC,CASSQALVFGEQFF
TRBV13,TRBJ1-1,many,-,TGTGCCAGCAGCTTGGGGAGGGACAACACTGAAGCTTTCTTT,CASSLGRDNTEAFF
TRBV7-3,TRBJ2-3,-,-,TGTGCCAGCAGTTGGACTAGCACAGATACGCAGTATTTT,CASSWTSTDTQYF
TRBV7-9,TRBJ1-6,few,-,TGTGCCAGCAGCCACGACAGCCCTAATTCACCCCTCCACTTT,CASSHDSPNSPLHF
TRBV6-2/TRBV6-3,TRBJ2-3,-,TRBD2,TGTGCCAGCAGTTTAATCGGACTAGACTTAGGAGATACGCAGTATTTT,CASSLIGLDLGDTQYF
TRBV6-7,TRBJ2-1,many,-,TGTGCCAGCAGTTACTCGGCGCGGTATTACTACAATGAGCAGTTCTTC,CASSYSARYYYNEQFF
TRBV28,TRBJ1-1,few,-,TGTGCCAGCAGGGGACTCCCGAGGGGTACTGAAGCTTTCTTT,CASRGLPRGTEAFF
TRBV6-5,TRBJ2-3,-,-,TGTGCCAGCAGAAACAGGCACACAGATACGCAGTATTTT,CASRNRHTDTQYF